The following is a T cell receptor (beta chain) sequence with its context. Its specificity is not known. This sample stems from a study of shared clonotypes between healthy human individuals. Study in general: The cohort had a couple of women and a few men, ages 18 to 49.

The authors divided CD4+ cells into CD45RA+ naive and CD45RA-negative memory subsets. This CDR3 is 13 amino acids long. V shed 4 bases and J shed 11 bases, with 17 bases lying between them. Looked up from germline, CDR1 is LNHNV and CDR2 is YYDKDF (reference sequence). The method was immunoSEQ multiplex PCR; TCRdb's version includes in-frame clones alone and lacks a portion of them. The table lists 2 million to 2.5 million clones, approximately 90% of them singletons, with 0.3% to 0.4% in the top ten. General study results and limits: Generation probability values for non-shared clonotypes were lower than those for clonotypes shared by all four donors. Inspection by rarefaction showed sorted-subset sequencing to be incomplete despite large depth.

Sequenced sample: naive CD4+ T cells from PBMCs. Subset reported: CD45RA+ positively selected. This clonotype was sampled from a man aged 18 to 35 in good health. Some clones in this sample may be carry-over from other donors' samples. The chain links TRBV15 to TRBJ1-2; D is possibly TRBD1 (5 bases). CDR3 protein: CATSNQGGRGYTF. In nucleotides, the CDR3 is TGTGCCACCAGCAACCAGGGAGGGAGAGGGTACACCTTC. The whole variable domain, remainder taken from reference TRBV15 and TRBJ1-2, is DAMVIQNPRYQVTQFGKPVTLSCSQTLNHNVMYWYQQKSSQAPKLLFHYYDKDFNNEADTPDNFQSRRPNTSFCFLDIRSPGLGDTAMYLCATSNQGGRGYTFGSGTRLTVV.